The clone carrying this T cell receptor beta chain appeared a few times. Its specificity is unknown. It was the library that attached unique molecular identifiers to individual cDNA molecules. From the RACE reads, TCRdb called clonotypes with MiXCR, one entry per CDR3 protein. Of roughly 100,000 distinct CDR3 sequences in the sample, about 10% were seen once. The time point: patch test 1, 2 weeks after DPC sensitization. Treatment indicated: therapeutic diphenylcyclopropenone sensitization with weekly scalp DPC. These data are taken from a study of human T cells and chemical hapten exposure. Study overall: Small differences in pooled library volume mainly drove the variation in TCR yields per sample. General study findings and limits: PT1 expanded TCR numbers rose with patch test score. Relative to control repertoires, expanded TCRs gave rise to significantly more large CDR3 similarity clusters.

The V gene's germline CDR1 is MDHEN and CDR2 SYDVKM. V lost 4 bases to trimming and J lost 0 bases; unmatched junction nucleotides: 14. This CDR3 has 19 amino acids. The chain links TRBV28 to TRBJ1-3; 8 positions agree with TRBD1. This clonotype was obtained from a woman in her forties with alopecia areata. Some clones in this sample may be carry-over from other donors' samples. Sequencing was performed on whole blood, taken in connection with sensitization to the hapten diphenylcyclopropenone (DPC). The CDR3 nucleotides read TGTGCCAGCAGTTCTTTACCGGGACAGGCACTAACCTCTGGAAACACCATATATTTT. Its translation is CASSSLPGQALTSGNTIYF. Filled out from reference TRBV28 and TRBJ1-3, the complete variable domain reads DVKVTQSSRYLVKRTGEKVFLECVQDMDHENMFWYRQDPGLGLRLIYFSYDVKMKEKGDIPEGYSVSREKKERFSLILESASTNQTSMYLCASSSLPGQALTSGNTIYFGEGSWLTVV.